This record covers a single T cell receptor (beta chain). This entry belongs to a study of CD8+CD57+ T cells in acquired aplastic anemia. Germline trimming cut 7 bases from V and 6 bases from J; bases unmatched to any gene: 11. This CDR3 is built from 16 residues. CDR1 and CDR2 from the germline V gene are MNHNS and SASEGT. CDR3 and TCR beta VDJ profiling relied on genomic DNA as the template. MiXCR, run by TCRdb on the reads, gives a single entry per CDR3 protein. The sample lists approximately 250,000 distinct CDR3 sequences; roughly 82% were seen once. Patients picked for sequencing had shown CD8+CD57+ cell expansion detected by flow cytometry.

This rearrangement joins TRBV6-1 to TRBJ2-2, with 10 bases aligning to TRBD2. Sequencing used sorted CD4+, CD8+, or CD8+CD57+ T cells (not recorded which) from PBMCs. The sequence derives from a human donor with aplastic anemia. The CDR3 sequence: CASNFQRSGGAGELFF. CDR3 bases: TGTGCCAGCAACTTTCAAAGAAGCGGGGGGGCCGGGGAGCTGTTTTTT.